The text below deals with one T cell receptor (beta chain). CDR3 length: 15 residues. Germline loops: CDR1 KGHDR, CDR2 SFDVKD. The ends were cut back, 2 bases at V and 8 bases at J, with 15 bases in the middle. A universal primer site arose from template switching, and cDNA bore unique molecular identifiers. TCRdb redid the calling of the 5' RACE reads with MiXCR, one entry per CDR3 protein. The sample holds approximately 210,000 distinct CDR3 sequences; around a tenth are singletons and the top ten take 5.1%. This entry comes from a study of identical twins. The TCR sequence derives from a woman between 18 and 29 years old in good health. The chain couples TRBV24-1 to TRBJ2-1, with D perhaps matching TRBD1 (5 bases). Specimen: memory (CD45RO+) T cells sorted from blood. In DNA form, the CDR3 reads TGTGCCACCAGTGATTCTAGACAGCTGAACGATGAGCAGTTCTTC. Translation: CATSDSRQLNDEQFF.